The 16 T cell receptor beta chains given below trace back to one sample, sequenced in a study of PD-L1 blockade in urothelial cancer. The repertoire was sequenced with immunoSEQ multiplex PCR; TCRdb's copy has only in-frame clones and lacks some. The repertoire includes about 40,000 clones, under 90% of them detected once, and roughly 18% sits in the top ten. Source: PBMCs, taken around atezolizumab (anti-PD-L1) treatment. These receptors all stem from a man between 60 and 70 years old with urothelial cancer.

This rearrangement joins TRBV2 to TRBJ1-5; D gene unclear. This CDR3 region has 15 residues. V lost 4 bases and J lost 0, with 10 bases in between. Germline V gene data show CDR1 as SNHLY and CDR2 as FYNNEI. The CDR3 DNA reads TGTGCCAGCAGTGTTGAGCCTTATAGCAATCAGCCCCAGCATTTT. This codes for CASSVEPYSNQPQHF.

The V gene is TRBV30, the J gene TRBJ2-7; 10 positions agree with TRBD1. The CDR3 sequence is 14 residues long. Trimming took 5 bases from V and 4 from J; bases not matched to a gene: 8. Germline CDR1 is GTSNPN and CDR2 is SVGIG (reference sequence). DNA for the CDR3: TGTGCCTGGGAGGACAGGGGGTATGTGTACGAGCAGTACTTC. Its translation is CAWEDRGYVYEQYF. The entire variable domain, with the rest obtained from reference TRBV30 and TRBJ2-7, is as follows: SQTIHQWPATLVQPVGSPLSLECTVEGTSNPNLYWYRQAAGRGLQLLFYSVGIGQISSEVPQNLSASRPQDRQFILSSKKLLLSDSGFYLCAWEDRGYVYEQYFGPGTRLTVT.

CDR3 loop: CASSFRLSYQETQYF. CDR3 sequence (DNA): TGTGCCAGCAGCTTCCGACTGTCATACCAAGAGACCCAGTACTTC. This sequence joins TRBV7-8 and TRBJ2-5; no firm D call. The CDR3 spans 15 residues. V lost 3 bases, J lost 0 bases, and 11 bases lay in between. Per the germline V gene, CDR1 is SGHVS and CDR2 is FQNEAQ.

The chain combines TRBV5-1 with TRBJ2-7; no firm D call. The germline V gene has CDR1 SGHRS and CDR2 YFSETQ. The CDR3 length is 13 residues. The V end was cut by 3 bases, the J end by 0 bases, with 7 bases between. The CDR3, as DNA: TGCGCCAGCAGCTCCGACACCTCCTACGAGCAGTACTTC. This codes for CASSSDTSYEQYF.

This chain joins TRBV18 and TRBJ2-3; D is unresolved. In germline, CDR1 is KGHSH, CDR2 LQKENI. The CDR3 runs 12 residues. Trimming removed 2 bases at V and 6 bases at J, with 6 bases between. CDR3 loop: CASSPGPDTQYF. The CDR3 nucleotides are TGTGCCAGCTCACCAGGCCCGGATACGCAGTATTTT.

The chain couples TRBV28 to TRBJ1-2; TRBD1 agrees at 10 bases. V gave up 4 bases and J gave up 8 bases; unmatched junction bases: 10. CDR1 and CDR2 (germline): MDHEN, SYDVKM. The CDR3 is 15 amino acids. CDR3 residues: CASSSGTGEIRGYTF. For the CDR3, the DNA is TGTGCCAGCAGTTCCGGGACAGGGGAAATCCGAGGCTACACCTTC.

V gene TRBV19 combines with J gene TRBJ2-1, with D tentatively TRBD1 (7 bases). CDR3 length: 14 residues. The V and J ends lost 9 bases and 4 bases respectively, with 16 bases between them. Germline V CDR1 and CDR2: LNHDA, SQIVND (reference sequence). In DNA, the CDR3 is TGTGCCAGCCAGGGGGGTGGTTGGTACAATGAGCAGTTCTTC. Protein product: CASQGGGWYNEQFF.

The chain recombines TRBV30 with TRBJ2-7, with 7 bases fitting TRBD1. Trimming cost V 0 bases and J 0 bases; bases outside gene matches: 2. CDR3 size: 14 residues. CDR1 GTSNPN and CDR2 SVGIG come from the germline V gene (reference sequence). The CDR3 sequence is CAWSVRDSSYEQYF. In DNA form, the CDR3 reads TGTGCCTGGAGTGTAAGGGACAGCTCCTACGAGCAGTACTTC. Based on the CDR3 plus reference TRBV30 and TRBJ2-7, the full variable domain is SQTIHQWPATLVQPVGSPLSLECTVEGTSNPNLYWYRQAAGRGLQLLFYSVGIGQISSEVPQNLSASRPQDRQFILSSKKLLLSDSGFYLCAWSVRDSSYEQYFGPGTRLTVT.

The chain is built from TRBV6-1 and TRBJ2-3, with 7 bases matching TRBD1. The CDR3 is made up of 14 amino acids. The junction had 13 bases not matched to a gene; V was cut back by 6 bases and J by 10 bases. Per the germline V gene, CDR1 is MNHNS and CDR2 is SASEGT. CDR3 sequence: CASRDRTVHLAQYF. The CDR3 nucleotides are TGTGCCAGCAGGGACAGGACCGTTCACTTGGCGCAGTATTTT.

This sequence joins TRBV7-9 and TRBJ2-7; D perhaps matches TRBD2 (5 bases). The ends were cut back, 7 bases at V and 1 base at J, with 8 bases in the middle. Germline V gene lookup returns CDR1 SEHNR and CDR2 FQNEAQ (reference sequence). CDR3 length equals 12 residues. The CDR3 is CASTPGSYEQYF. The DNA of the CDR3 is TGTGCCAGCACCCCGGGGTCCTACGAGCAGTACTTC.

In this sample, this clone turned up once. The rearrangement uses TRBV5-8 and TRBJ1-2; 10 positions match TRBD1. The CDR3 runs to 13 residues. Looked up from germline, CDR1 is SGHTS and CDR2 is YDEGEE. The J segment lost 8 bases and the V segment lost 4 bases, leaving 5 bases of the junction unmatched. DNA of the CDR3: TGTGCCAGCAGCCACGGACAGGGGGGCGGCTACACCTTC. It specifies CASSHGQGGGYTF. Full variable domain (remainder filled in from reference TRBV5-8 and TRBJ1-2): EAGVTQSPTHLIKTRGQQATLRCSPISGHTSVYWYQQALGLGLQFLLWYDEGEERNRGNFPPRFSGRQFPNYSSELNVNALELEDSALYLCASSHGQGGGYTFGSGTRLTVV.

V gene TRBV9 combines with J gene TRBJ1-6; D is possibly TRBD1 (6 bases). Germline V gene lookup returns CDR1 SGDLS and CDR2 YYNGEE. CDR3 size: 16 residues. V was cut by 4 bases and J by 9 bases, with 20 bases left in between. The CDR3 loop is CASSTTGPSRGSPLHF. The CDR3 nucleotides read TGTGCCAGCAGCACTACAGGGCCTTCAAGGGGTTCACCCCTCCACTTT.

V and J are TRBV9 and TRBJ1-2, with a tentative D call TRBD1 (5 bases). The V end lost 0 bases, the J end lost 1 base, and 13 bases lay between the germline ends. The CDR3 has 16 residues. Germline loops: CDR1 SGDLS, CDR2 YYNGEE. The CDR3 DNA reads TGTGCCAGCAGCGTAGGGGGGGGAGGGAGTAACTATGGCTACACCTTC. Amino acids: CASSVGGGGSNYGYTF.

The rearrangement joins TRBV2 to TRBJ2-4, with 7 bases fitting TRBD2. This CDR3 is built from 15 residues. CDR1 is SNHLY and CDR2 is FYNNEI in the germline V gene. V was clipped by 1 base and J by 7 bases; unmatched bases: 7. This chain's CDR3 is CASSEGIGGGNIQYF. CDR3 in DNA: TGTGCCAGCAGTGAAGGGATTGGGGGAGGGAACATTCAGTACTTC.

In nucleotides, the CDR3 is TGTGCCAGCAGCTCGGGGGACAGGGCGCCGGGGTATGGCTACACCTTC. Translated: CASSSGDRAPGYGYTF. The V call is TRBV5-5, the J call TRBJ1-2, with 9 bases matching TRBD1. V dropped 3 bases and J dropped 5; count of bases not matched to a gene: 11. CDR1 is SGHKS and CDR2 is YYEKEE in the germline V gene (reference sequence). This CDR3 comprises 16 residues.

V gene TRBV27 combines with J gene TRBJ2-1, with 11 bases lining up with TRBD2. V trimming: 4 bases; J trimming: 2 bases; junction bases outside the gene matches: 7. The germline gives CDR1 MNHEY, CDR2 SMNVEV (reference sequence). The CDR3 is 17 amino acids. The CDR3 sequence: CASSSILAGAPYNEQFF. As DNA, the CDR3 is TGTGCCAGCAGTTCAATACTAGCGGGGGCGCCCTACAATGAGCAGTTCTTC.